This TCR beta chain was sequenced for a study of T cells in Graves' hyperthyroidism and ophthalmopathy. RNA transcripts gave rise to amplified TCR beta CDR3 regions. Primed by the HTBI set, a first-round RT-PCR was run on the TCR CDR3. TCRdb used MiXCR to reprocess the multiplex PCR reads, holding one entry per CDR3 protein. The top ten clones hold around an eighth of a sample with around 56,000 distinct CDR3 sequences, less than 50% of them seen once. Study-level points and caveats: Researchers found most expanded thyroid clonotypes above 0.001 in blood as well.

Subjects with ophthalmopathy showed a Clinical Activity Score no lower than 3, a NOSPECS grade no lower than 4, and a duration shorter than 3 months. Uncontrolled infection, other autoimmune disease, pregnancy or lactation excluded patients. Clinical symptoms, serum thyroxine and TRAb, thyroid ultrasound and orbital computed tomography together formed the diagnostic basis. Per the germline V gene, CDR1 is SGHAT and CDR2 is FQNNGV. CDR3 size: 15 residues. With regard to this clonotype: Its antigen is undetermined. The junction and the germline gene differ at one end; a read error may be behind it.

J is TRBJ1-5 and V is TRBV11-2, with D unclear. The clonotype comes from a woman younger than 45 with Graves' ophthalmopathy. Sequenced input: blood. The CDR3 region has the DNA TGTGCCAGCAGCTTGAGTGGGGATAGCAATCAGCTCCAGCATTTT. This codes for CASSLSGDSNQLQHF.